Here is one T cell receptor (beta chain) with its context. The antigen is not known. The CDR3 is made up of 15 amino acids. With 6 bases clipped from V and 3 bases from J, the junction kept 9 bases outside the gene matches. Germline-derived CDR1 and CDR2 are MDHEN and SYDVKM. Sequencing was performed with immunoSEQ multiplex PCR; in TCRdb, only in-frame clones are kept and a portion is missing. This table holds some 140,000 clones, more than 85% found once. The sample comes from a study of T cell responses to AZD1222 COVID-19 vaccine. About the research overall: Recipients boosted at about 4 weeks or about 12 weeks are pooled. Study-wide results and limits: Baseline seropositivity occurred in only six or seven AZD1222 recipients. A mostly white British donor set with more females was recruited, and clonal diversity was possibly underestimated.

The TCR comes from an adult in good health. The input for sequencing was peripheral blood, taken on day 0 of AZD1222 vaccination. The chain employs TRBV28 and TRBJ2-7; TRBD1 agrees at 9 bases. CDR3 sequence (DNA): TGTGCCAGCAGCCTAACCGGGACAGGGAGCTACGAGCAGTACTTC. This translates into CASSLTGTGSYEQYF.